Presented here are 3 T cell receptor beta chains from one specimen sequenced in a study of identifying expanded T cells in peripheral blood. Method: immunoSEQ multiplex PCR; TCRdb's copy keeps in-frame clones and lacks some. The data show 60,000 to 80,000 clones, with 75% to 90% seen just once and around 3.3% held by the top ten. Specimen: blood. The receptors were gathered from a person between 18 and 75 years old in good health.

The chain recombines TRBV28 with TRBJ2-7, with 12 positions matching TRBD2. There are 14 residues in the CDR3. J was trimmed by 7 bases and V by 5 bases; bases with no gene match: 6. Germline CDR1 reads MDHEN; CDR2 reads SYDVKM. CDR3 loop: CASSRLAGAGEQYF. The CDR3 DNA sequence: TGTGCCAGCAGTCGACTAGCGGGAGCTGGGGAGCAGTACTTC.

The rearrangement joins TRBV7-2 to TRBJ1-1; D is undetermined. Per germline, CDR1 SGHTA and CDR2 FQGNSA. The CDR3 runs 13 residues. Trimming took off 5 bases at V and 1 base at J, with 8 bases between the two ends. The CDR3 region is CASSPGGNTEAFF. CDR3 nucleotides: TGTGCCAGCAGCCCCGGCGGGAACACTGAAGCTTTCTTT.

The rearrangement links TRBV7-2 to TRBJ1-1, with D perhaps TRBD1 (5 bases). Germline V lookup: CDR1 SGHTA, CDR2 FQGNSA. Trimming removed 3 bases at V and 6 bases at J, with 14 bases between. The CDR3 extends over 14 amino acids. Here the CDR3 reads CASSFSGGVAEAFF. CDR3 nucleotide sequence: TGTGCCAGCAGCTTTTCCGGGGGGGTGGCTGAAGCTTTCTTT.